Following are 18 T cell receptor beta chains from one sample sequenced in a study of T cell changes during pregnancy in multiple sclerosis (dated by TCRdb to between 2018 and 2021). Library preparation employed the immunoSEQ multiplex PCR assay. TCRdb re-hosts the immuneACCESS table, in-frame sequences only. Its copies lack some clones; in the studies checked, an unresolved V gene accounts for under half of them, and the cause for the rest is not known. The sample table lists about 57,000 clones, 92% of them with a count of one. The top ten clones comprise roughly 0.2% of the sample. Sequences were derived from CD4+ T cells from peripheral blood mononuclear cells, sampled in the second trimester of pregnancy. The receptors here all came from a female donor with multiple sclerosis, enrolled in a pregnancy study.

The chain carries TRBV5-1 and TRBJ2-7; D might be TRBD1 (5 bases). Germline V lookup: CDR1 SGHRS, CDR2 YFSETQ. CDR3 length equals 11 residues. V was trimmed by 2 bases and J by 7 bases, leaving 7 bases between them. As DNA, the CDR3 is TGCGCCAGCAGCTTCAGGGAAGAGCAGTACTTC. Translation gives CASSFREEQYF.

The chain uses TRBV9 and TRBJ1-2, with 8 positions matching TRBD1. Germline trimming cut 4 bases from V and 8 bases from J; bases unmatched to any gene: 7. Germline CDR1 SGDLS, CDR2 YYNGEE. The CDR3 covers 13 residues. CDR3: CASSPQGARGYTF. The CDR3 nucleotides are TGTGCCAGCAGCCCCCAGGGGGCGAGGGGCTACACCTTC.

The rearrangement joins TRBV7-3 to TRBJ2-1; the match to TRBD2 covers 11 bases. Germline V CDR1 and CDR2: SGHTA, FQGTGA. V was pared by 5 bases and J by 6 bases, with 6 bases of the junction left unmatched. The CDR3 has 15 residues. Here the CDR3 DNA reads TGTGCCAGCAGCCTGGGACTAGCGGTGCCCAATGAGCAGTTCTTC. It encodes CASSLGLAVPNEQFF.

The chain uses TRBV19 and TRBJ1-6, with a possible D match to TRBD1 (6 bases). Germline V gives CDR1 LNHDA, CDR2 SQIVND (reference sequence). V was clipped by 8 bases and J by 0 bases, with 17 bases between them. This CDR3 has 17 residues. The CDR3 is CASSLLGQPSYNSPLHF. CDR3 sequence (DNA): TGTGCCAGTTCCTTACTTGGACAGCCCTCCTATAATTCACCCCTCCACTTT. The complete variable domain, with remaining parts taken from reference TRBV19 and TRBJ1-6, reads DGGITQSPKYLFRKEGQNVTLSCEQNLNHDAMYWYRQDPGQGLRLIYYSQIVNDFQKGDIAEGYSVSREKKESFPLTVTSAQKNPTAFYLCASSLLGQPSYNSPLHFGNGTRLTVT.

The CDR3 sequence is CASSRDRDMNTEAFF. The CDR3 coding sequence is TGTGCCAGTAGCCGGGACAGGGATATGAACACTGAAGCTTTCTTT. The genes are TRBV19 and TRBJ1-1, with 9 bases that match TRBD1. J lost 0 bases, V lost 6 bases, and 5 bases had no gene match. Germline values: CDR1 LNHDA, CDR2 SQIVND (reference sequence). This CDR3 contains 15 residues.

V is TRBV9 and J is TRBJ2-2; 16 bases match TRBD2. The CDR3 extends over 19 amino acids. Germline lookup yields CDR1 SGDLS and CDR2 YYNGEE. V gave up 5 bases and J gave up 1 base; unmatched junction bases: 8. The CDR3 coding sequence is TGTGCCAGCAGGCCGGGGACTAGCGGGGGGGTAAGGAACACCGGGGAGCTGTTTTTT. It translates to CASRPGTSGGVRNTGELFF.

The chain employs TRBV27 and TRBJ2-3; D not resolved. CDR1 and CDR2 (germline): MNHEY, SMNVEV (reference sequence). V shed 4 bases and J shed 2 bases, with 4 bases lying between them. This CDR3 comprises 12 residues. DNA for the CDR3: TGTGCCAGCAGTTCCATCACAGATACGCAGTATTTT. It is translated as CASSSITDTQYF.

The V gene is TRBV30, the J gene TRBJ1-3, with unresolved D. Germline CDR1 GTSNPN, CDR2 SVGIG (reference sequence). This CDR3 comprises 14 residues. Trimming took 1 base from V and 1 from J, leaving 8 bases between them. The CDR3 nucleotides read TGTGCCTGGAGTGCCTCGGGTTCTGGAAACACCATATATTTT. Encoded protein: CAWSASGSGNTIYF.

This clone was detected once. The gene calls are TRBV30 and TRBJ2-1; tentative D call: TRBD2 (6 bases). V dropped 4 bases and J dropped 0 bases, with 22 bases sitting between them. Germline CDR1 GTSNPN, CDR2 SVGIG (reference sequence). The CDR3 has 18 amino acids. Written as DNA, the CDR3 is TGTGCCTGGAAGGGGCCCTCTGGCGGGGTGAGCTCCTACAATGAGCAGTTCTTC. It translates to CAWKGPSGGVSSYNEQFF.

This rearrangement joins TRBV18 to TRBJ1-2; maybe TRBD1 (6 bases). This CDR3 is built from 15 residues. CDR1 and CDR2 from the germline V gene are KGHSH and LQKENI. Trimming cost V 4 bases and J 4 bases, with 16 bases left between them. Here the CDR3 reads CASSQIETGLYGYTF. The CDR3 nucleotides are TGTGCCAGCTCACAGATCGAAACAGGGCTCTATGGCTACACCTTC. The full variable domain, rest sourced from reference TRBV18 and TRBJ1-2, is NAGVMQNPRHLVRRRGQEARLRCSPMKGHSHVYWYRQLPEEGLKFMVYLQKENIIDESGMPKERFSAEFPKEGPSILRIQQVVRGDSAAYFCASSQIETGLYGYTFGSGTRLTVV.

The chain employs TRBV7-3 and TRBJ2-2, with a possible D match to TRBD2 (6 bases). V lost 1 base to trimming and J lost 8 bases, with 11 bases between them. The CDR3 has 14 amino acids. In germline, CDR1 is SGHTA, CDR2 FQGTGA. The CDR3 loop is CASSLIPREGELFF. As DNA, the CDR3 is TGTGCCAGCAGCTTAATCCCCCGGGAGGGGGAGCTGTTTTTT.

The rearrangement joins TRBV7-6 to TRBJ1-2, with TRBD1 as a possible D gene (6 bases). Germline CDR1 is SGHVS and CDR2 is FNYEAQ. This CDR3 region has 15 residues. V lost 1 base and J 2 bases, leaving 11 bases between the germline ends. CDR3 nucleotide sequence: TGTGCCAGCAGCTTAGAACCAGGGGCGAACTATGGCTACACCTTC. This sequence encodes CASSLEPGANYGYTF.

Details on this clone: One end of the junction varies from germline; a read error may be responsible. The chain has TRBV5-1 and TRBJ1-1; the match to TRBD1 covers 11 bases. The V gene's germline CDR1 is SGHRS and CDR2 YFSETQ. This CDR3 spans 18 amino acids. CDR3 region: CANSLIGQGAHPNTEAFF. The CDR3 DNA follows: TGCGCCAACAGCTTAATAGGACAGGGGGCTCATCCAAACACTGAAGCTTTCTTT. Using reference TRBV5-1 and TRBJ1-1 for the parts outside the CDR3, the full variable domain is KAGVTQTPRYLIKTRGQQVTLSCSPISGHRSVSWYQQTPGQGLQFLFEYFSETQRNKGNFPGRFSGRQFSNSRSEMNVSTLELGDSALYLCANSLIGQGAHPNTEAFFGQGTRLTVV.

The V and J genes are TRBV4-2 and TRBJ2-5; 12 bases are shared with TRBD2. J was trimmed by 5 bases and V by 3 bases; bases with no gene match: 13. This CDR3 contains 18 residues. Germline CDR1 and CDR2: LGHNA and YNFKEQ. The CDR3 nucleotides read TGTGCCAGCAGCCAGGACGGGACTAGCGGGTCTCGGTGGGAGACCCAGTACTTC. It is translated as CASSQDGTSGSRWETQYF.

The rearrangement joins TRBV21-1 to TRBJ2-2; the table's TRBD2 call for D was not verified on the DNA. TRBV21-1 corresponds to a pseudogene. This CDR3 is built from 19 residues. The CDR3 nucleotides are TGTGCCAGCAGCAAAAACCCCCCCGCTAGACTAGCGCTCGGCGGGGAGCTGTTTTTT. This gives the protein CASSKNPPARLALGGELFF.

The chain carries TRBV19 and TRBJ1-1; 9 positions match TRBD1. With 5 bases clipped from V and 5 bases from J, the junction kept 6 bases outside the gene matches. CDR1 is LNHDA, CDR2 SQIVND, per germline (reference sequence). The CDR3 consists of 14 residues. This chain's CDR3 is CASSSTTGGTEAFF. In nucleotides, the CDR3 is TGTGCCAGTAGTTCAACGACAGGGGGGACTGAAGCTTTCTTT. The full variable domain, its missing parts supplied by reference TRBV19 and TRBJ1-1, is DGGITQSPKYLFRKEGQNVTLSCEQNLNHDAMYWYRQDPGQGLRLIYYSQIVNDFQKGDIAEGYSVSREKKESFPLTVTSAQKNPTAFYLCASSSTTGGTEAFFGQGTRLTVV.

This rearrangement joins TRBV2 to TRBJ2-7, with 9 bases fitting TRBD1. The CDR3 extends over 15 amino acids. V was clipped by 5 bases and J by 0 bases; unmatched bases: 5. CDR1 and CDR2 from the germline V gene are SNHLY and FYNNEI. CDR3 in amino acids: CASSSGQGLSYEQYF. In DNA form, the CDR3 reads TGTGCCAGCAGTTCGGGACAGGGCCTCTCCTACGAGCAGTACTTC.

V is TRBV30 and J is TRBJ1-1; D is undetermined. Germline V gene lookup returns CDR1 GTSNPN and CDR2 SVGIG (reference sequence). Trimming took 1 base from V and 1 from J, leaving 7 bases between them. CDR3 size: 13 residues. The CDR3 reads CAWSGSGNTEAFF. For the CDR3, the DNA is TGTGCCTGGAGTGGCTCAGGGAACACTGAAGCTTTCTTT. Using reference TRBV30 and TRBJ1-1 for the parts outside the CDR3, the full variable domain is SQTIHQWPATLVQPVGSPLSLECTVEGTSNPNLYWYRQAAGRGLQLLFYSVGIGQISSEVPQNLSASRPQDRQFILSSKKLLLSDSGFYLCAWSGSGNTEAFFGQGTRLTVV.